A selection of T cell receptor beta chains follows, all from one sample in a study of blood T cell repertoires in COVID-19. Repertoires were generated with immunoSEQ multiplex PCR, while TCRdb's copy carries only in-frame clones and drops some. The data show about 170,000 clones, with approximately 82% seen just once and approximately 4.4% held by the top ten. Sequences were obtained from PBMCs or T cells enriched from blood (not recorded which). All receptors derive from a woman between 45 and 65 years old who had recovered from COVID-19. CDR3s include the opening cysteine and the closing phenylalanine or tryptophan. A D gene is named only where the DNA matches it firmly. Clone size is shown for a subset of rows, as once, few, many or a class of expanded clone.

.	TRBD1	TRBJ2-1	TRBV3-1/TRBV3-2	CASSPRTGGREQFF	TGTGCCAGCAGCCCACGGACAGGGGGCCGTGAGCAGTTCTTC
.	.	TRBJ2-3	TRBV5-4	CASSLADPSTDTQYF	TGTGCCAGCAGCTTAGCGGACCCTAGCACAGATACGCAGTATTTT
.	.	TRBJ1-2	TRBV21-1	CASSKVGGAIILLYGYTF	TGTGCCAGCAGCAAAGTAGGGGGGGCAATTATTCTTCTCTATGGCTACACCTTC
.	.	TRBJ1-2	TRBV27	CASSRSGYGYTF	TGTGCCAGCAGTCGGTCCGGCTATGGCTACACCTTC
once	.	TRBJ1-2	TRBV7-9	CASSSSESPNLYGYTF	TGTGCCAGCAGCTCCTCCGAAAGCCCTAACCTCTATGGCTACACCTTC
.	TRBD1	TRBJ2-4	TRBV7-3	CASRGTGINIQYF	TGTGCCAGCAGGGGGACAGGAATAAACATTCAGTACTTC
few	.	TRBJ1-6	TRBV19	CASSFGQGNSPLHF	TGTGCCAGTAGTTTCGGGCAGGGGAACTCACCCCTCCACTTT
.	.	TRBJ2-4	TRBV6-1	CASSEGPGSVQYF	TGTGCCAGCAGTGAAGGCCCAGGGTCCGTTCAGTACTTC
.	.	TRBJ1-2	TRBV18	CASSPMEENYGYTF	TGTGCCAGCTCACCAATGGAGGAGAACTATGGCTACACCTTC
.	.	TRBJ1-4	TRBV19	CASSLSSGNINEKLFF	TGTGCCAGTAGTCTCTCCTCGGGGAACATTAATGAAAAACTGTTTTTT
.	TRBD1	TRBJ2-1	TRBV5-6	CASSFRDSSYNEQFF	TGTGCCAGCAGCTTCCGGGACAGCTCCTACAATGAGCAGTTCTTC
.	.	TRBJ1-2	TRBV7-3	CASSLGGGPPNYGYTF	TGTGCCAGCAGCTTAGGAGGCGGACCTCCTAACTATGGCTACACCTTC
.	TRBD1	TRBJ1-6	TRBV20-1	CSASPRGPLHF	TGCAGTGCTAGCCCCAGGGGGCCCCTCCACTTT
.	TRBD2	TRBJ2-5	TRBV28	CASSLASGGQETQYF	TGTGCCAGCAGTTTAGCCAGCGGGGGCCAAGAGACCCAGTACTTC
.	.	TRBJ2-5	TRBV19	CASSIGGRNQETQYF	TGTGCCAGTAGTATAGGGGGGCGGAACCAAGAGACCCAGTACTTC
.	.	TRBJ1-4	TRBV5-6	CASSFGGANEKLFF	TGTGCCAGCAGCTTTGGGGGGGCTAATGAAAAACTGTTTTTT
.	TRBD1	TRBJ1-1	TRBV30	CAWSGQGVTEAFF	TGTGCCTGGAGTGGGCAGGGGGTCACTGAAGCTTTCTTT
.	.	TRBJ1-2	TRBV5-6	CASRYSPGLYGYTF	TGTGCCAGCAGATATTCCCCAGGGCTCTATGGCTACACCTTC
.	.	TRBJ1-2	TRBV10-3	CAISLRVGGSYGYTF	TGTGCCATCAGCCTCCGGGTGGGGGGGTCCTATGGCTACACCTTC